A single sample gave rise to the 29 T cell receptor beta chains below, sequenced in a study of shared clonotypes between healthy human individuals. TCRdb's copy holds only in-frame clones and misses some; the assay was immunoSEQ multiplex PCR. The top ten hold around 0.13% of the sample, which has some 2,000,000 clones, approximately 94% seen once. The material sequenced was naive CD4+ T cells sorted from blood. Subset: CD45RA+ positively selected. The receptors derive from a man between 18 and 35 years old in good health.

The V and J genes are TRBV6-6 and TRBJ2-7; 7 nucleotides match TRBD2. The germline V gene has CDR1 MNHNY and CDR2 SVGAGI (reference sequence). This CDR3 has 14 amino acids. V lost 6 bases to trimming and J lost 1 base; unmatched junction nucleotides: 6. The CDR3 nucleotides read TGTGCCAGCAGAGCTGGGACTACGTCCTACGAGCAGTACTTC. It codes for CASRAGTTSYEQYF.

CDR3 amino acids: CASSLAGQGISPLHF. The CDR3 bases are TGTGCCAGCAGCTTAGCGGGACAGGGAATTTCACCCCTCCACTTT. The chain employs TRBV7-2 and TRBJ1-6; TRBD1 agrees at 9 bases. CDR1 and CDR2 (germline): SGHTA, FQGNSA. Trimming removed 0 bases from V and 9 bases from J; junction bases left unmatched: 3. The CDR3 runs to 15 residues.

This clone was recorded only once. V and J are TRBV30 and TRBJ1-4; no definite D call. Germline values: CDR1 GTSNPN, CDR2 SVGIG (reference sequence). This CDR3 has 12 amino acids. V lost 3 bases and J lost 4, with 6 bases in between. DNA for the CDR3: TGTGCCTGGAGGGGGATTAATGAAAAACTGTTTTTT. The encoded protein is CAWRGINEKLFF. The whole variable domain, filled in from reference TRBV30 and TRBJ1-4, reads SQTIHQWPATLVQPVGSPLSLECTVEGTSNPNLYWYRQAAGRGLQLLFYSVGIGQISSEVPQNLSASRPQDRQFILSSKKLLLSDSGFYLCAWRGINEKLFFGSGTQLSVL.

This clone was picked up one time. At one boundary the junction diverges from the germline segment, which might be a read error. The CDR3 DNA follows: TGTGCTAGCAGTTATGGGACTAGCGGGATGGACGAGCAGTACTTC. Its protein is CASSYGTSGMDEQYF. The chain employs TRBV7-7 and TRBJ2-7; 13 bases fit TRBD2. The CDR3 contains 15 residues. Germline-derived CDR1 and CDR2 are SSHAT and FNYEAQ (reference sequence).

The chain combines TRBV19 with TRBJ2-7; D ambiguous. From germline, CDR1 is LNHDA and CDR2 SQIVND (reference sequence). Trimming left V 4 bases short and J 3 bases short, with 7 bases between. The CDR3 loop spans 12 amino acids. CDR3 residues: CASSNKVYEQYF. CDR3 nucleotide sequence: TGTGCCAGTAGTAACAAGGTCTACGAGCAGTACTTC.

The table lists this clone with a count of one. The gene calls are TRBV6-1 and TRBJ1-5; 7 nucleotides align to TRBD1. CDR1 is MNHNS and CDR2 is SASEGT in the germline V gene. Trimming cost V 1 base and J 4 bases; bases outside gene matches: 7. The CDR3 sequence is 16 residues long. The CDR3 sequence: CASSEVGRGSNQPQHF. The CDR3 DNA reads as TGTGCCAGCAGTGAAGTAGGCAGGGGGAGTAATCAGCCCCAGCATTTT.

The CDR3 coding sequence is TGTGCCAGCAGCCAGAATCGGGAGACCCAGTACTTC. Its protein product is CASSQNRETQYF. J is TRBJ2-5 and V is TRBV2, with D uncertain. This CDR3 comprises 12 residues. Germline V gene lookup returns CDR1 SNHLY and CDR2 FYNNEI. V lost 6 bases, J lost 5 bases, and 10 bases lay in between.

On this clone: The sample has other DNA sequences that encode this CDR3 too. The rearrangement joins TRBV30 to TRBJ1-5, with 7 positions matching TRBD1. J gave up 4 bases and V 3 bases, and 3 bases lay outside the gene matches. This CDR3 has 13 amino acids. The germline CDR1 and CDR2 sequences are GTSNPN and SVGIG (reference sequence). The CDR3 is CAWSPQGNQPQHF. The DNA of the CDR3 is TGTGCCTGGAGCCCACAGGGGAATCAGCCCCAGCATTTT.

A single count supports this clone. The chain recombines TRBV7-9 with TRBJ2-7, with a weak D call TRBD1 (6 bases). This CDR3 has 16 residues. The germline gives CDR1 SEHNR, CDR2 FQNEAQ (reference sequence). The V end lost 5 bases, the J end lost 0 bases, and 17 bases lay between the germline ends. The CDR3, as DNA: TGTGCCAGCAGCAGACTGAGGGACACATTCTCCTACGAGCAGTACTTC. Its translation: CASSRLRDTFSYEQYF.

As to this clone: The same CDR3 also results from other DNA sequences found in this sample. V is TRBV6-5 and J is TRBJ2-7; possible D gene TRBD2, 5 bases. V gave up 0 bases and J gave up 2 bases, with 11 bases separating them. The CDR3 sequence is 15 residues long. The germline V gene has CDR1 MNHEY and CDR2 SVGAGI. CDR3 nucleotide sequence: TGTGCCAGCAGTTACTCGGCCCTCGGGACCTACGAGCAGTACTTC. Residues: CASSYSALGTYEQYF.

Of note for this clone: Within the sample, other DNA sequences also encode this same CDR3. The CDR3 loop is CAWTGQGGTEAFF. CDR3 bases: TGTGCCTGGACGGGACAGGGTGGGACTGAAGCTTTCTTT. This sequence joins TRBV30 and TRBJ1-1; 9 nucleotides align to TRBD1. Germline V gene sequence: CDR1 GTSNPN, CDR2 SVGIG (reference sequence). CDR3 length equals 13 residues. The V segment lost 4 bases and the J segment 5 bases; nucleotides outside the gene matches: 5.

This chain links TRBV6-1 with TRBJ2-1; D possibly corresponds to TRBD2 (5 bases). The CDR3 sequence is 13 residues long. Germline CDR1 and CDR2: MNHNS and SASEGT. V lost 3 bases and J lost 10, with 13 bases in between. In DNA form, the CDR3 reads TGTGCCAGCAGTGAGGACTCACGACGGGAGCAGTTCTTC. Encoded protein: CASSEDSRREQFF.

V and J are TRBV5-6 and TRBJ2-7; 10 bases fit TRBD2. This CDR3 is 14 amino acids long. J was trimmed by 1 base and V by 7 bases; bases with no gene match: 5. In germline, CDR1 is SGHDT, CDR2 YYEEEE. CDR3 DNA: TGTGCCAGCCATAGCGGGGGGATTTCCTACGAGCAGTACTTC. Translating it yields CASHSGGISYEQYF. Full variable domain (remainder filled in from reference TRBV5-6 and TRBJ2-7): DAGVTQSPTHLIKTRGQQVTLRCSPKSGHDTVSWYQQALGQGPQFIFQYYEEEERQRGNFPDRFSGHQFPNYSSELNVNALLLGDSALYLCASHSGGISYEQYFGPGTRLTVT.

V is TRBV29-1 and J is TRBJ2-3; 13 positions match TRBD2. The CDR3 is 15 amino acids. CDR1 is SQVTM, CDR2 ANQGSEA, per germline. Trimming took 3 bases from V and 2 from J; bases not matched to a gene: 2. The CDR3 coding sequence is TGCAGCGTTGATGGACTAGCGGGAGACACAGATACGCAGTATTTT. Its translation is CSVDGLAGDTDTQYF.

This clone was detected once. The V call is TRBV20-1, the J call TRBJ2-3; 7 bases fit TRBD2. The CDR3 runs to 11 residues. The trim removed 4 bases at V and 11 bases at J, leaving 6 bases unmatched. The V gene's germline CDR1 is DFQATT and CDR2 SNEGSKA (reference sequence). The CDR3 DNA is TGCAGTGCTAACGGCGGGAGTGGGCAGTATTTT. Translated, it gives CSANGGSGQYF.

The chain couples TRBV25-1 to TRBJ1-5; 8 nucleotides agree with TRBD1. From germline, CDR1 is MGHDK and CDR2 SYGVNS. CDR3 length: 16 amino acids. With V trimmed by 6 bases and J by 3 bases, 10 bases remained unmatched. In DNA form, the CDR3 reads TGTGCCAGCAGCGCAGGGGGCGCCCCGAACAATCAGCCCCAGCATTTT. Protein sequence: CASSAGGAPNNQPQHF.

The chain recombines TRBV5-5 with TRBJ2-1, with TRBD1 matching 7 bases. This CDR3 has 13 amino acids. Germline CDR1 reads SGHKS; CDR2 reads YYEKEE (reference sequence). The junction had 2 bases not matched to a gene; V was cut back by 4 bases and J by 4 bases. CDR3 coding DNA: TGTGCCAGCAGCCCGGGACAGTACAATGAGCAGTTCTTC. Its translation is CASSPGQYNEQFF.

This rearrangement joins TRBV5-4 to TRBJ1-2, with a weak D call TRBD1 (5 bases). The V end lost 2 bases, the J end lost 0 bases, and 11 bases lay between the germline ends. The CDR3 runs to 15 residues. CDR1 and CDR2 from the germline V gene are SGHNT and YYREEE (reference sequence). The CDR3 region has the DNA TGTGCCAGCAGCTTCCCCCTGACAGCTAACTATGGCTACACCTTC. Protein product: CASSFPLTANYGYTF.

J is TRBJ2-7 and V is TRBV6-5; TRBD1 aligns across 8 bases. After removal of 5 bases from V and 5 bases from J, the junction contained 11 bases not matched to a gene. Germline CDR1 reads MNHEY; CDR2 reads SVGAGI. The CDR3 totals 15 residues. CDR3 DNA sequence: TGTGCCAGCAGTCCTAGGGGCAGGGGGCGGCACGAGCAGTACTTC. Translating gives CASSPRGRGRHEQYF.

The CDR3 nucleotides are TGCGCCAGCAGCTTGGGTCTGTCAGGGTCTGATGGAAACATTCAGTACTTC. Its protein product is CASSLGLSGSDGNIQYF. This chain joins TRBV5-1 and TRBJ2-4; perhaps TRBD1 as D (5 bases). Trimming shortened V by 0 bases and J by 6 bases, and 19 bases separated the two germline ends. Germline V gene data show CDR1 as SGHRS and CDR2 as YFSETQ. The CDR3 is made up of 17 amino acids.

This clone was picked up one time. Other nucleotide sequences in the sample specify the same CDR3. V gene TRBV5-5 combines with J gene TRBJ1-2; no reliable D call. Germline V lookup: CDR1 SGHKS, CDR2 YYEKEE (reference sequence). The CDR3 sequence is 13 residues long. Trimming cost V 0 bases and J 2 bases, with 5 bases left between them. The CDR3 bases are TGTGCCAGCAGCTTGGCCGAAAACTATGGCTACACCTTC. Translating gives CASSLAENYGYTF. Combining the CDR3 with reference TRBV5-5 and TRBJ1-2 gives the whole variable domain DAGVTQSPTHLIKTRGQQVTLRCSPISGHKSVSWYQQVLGQGPQFIFQYYEKEERGRGNFPDRFSARQFPNYSSELNVNALLLGDSALYLCASSLAENYGYTFGSGTRLTVV.

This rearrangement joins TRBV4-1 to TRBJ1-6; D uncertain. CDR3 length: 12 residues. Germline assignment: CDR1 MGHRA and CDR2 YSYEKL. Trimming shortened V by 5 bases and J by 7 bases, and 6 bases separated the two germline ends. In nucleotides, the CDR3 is TGCGCCAGCAGCGGAAGGAATTCACCCCTCCACTTT. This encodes CASSGRNSPLHF.

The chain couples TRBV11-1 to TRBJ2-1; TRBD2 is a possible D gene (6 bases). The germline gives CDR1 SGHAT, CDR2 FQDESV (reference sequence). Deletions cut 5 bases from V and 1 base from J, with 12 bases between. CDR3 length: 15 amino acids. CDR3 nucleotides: TGTGCCAGCAGCCTGGGGACTCCTTCCTACAATGAGCAGTTCTTC. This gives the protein CASSLGTPSYNEQFF.

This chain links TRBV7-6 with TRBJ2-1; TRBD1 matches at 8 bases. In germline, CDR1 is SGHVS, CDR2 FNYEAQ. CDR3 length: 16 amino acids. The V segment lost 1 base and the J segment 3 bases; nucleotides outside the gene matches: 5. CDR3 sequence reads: CASSLVRDRGYNEQFF. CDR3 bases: TGTGCCAGCAGCTTAGTGCGCGACAGGGGCTACAATGAGCAGTTCTTC.

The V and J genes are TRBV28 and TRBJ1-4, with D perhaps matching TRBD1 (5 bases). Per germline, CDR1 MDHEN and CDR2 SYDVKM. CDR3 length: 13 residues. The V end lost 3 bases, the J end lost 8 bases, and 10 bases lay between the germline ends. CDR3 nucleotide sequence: TGTGCCAGCAGTTTTACCTGGGGGGAAAAACTGTTTTTT. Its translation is CASSFTWGEKLFF. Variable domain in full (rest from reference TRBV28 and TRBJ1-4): DVKVTQSSRYLVKRTGEKVFLECVQDMDHENMFWYRQDPGLGLRLIYFSYDVKMKEKGDIPEGYSVSREKKERFSLILESASTNQTSMYLCASSFTWGEKLFFGSGTQLSVL.

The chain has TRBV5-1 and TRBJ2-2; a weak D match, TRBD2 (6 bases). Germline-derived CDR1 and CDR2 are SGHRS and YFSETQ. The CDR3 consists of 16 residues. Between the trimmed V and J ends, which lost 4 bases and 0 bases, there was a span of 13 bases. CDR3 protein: CASSERRGTNTGELFF. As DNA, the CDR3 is TGCGCCAGCAGCGAAAGGCGGGGAACGAACACCGGGGAGCTGTTTTTT.

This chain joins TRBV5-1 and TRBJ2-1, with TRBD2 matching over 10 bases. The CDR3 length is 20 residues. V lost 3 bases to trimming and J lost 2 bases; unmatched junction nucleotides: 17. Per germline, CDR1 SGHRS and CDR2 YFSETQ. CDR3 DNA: TGCGCCAGCAGCTCCCGGACTAGCGGAGGAACCCTCTTGCCCTACAATGAGCAGTTCTTC. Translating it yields CASSSRTSGGTLLPYNEQFF.

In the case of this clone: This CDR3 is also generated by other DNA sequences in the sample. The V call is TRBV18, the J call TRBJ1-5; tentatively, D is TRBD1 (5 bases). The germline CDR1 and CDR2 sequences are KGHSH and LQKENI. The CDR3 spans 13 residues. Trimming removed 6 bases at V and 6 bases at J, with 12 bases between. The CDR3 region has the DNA TGTGCCAGCTCCCCGGACGGGGGTCAGCCCCAGCATTTT. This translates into CASSPDGGQPQHF. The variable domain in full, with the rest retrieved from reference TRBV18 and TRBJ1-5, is NAGVMQNPRHLVRRRGQEARLRCSPMKGHSHVYWYRQLPEEGLKFMVYLQKENIIDESGMPKERFSAEFPKEGPSILRIQQVVRGDSAAYFCASSPDGGQPQHFGDGTRLSIL.

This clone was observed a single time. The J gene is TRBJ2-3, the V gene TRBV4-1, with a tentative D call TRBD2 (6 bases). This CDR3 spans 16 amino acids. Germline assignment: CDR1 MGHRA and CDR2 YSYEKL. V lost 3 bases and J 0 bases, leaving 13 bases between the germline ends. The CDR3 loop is CASSHPSVTSTDTQYF. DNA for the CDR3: TGCGCCAGCAGCCACCCTAGCGTAACTAGCACAGATACGCAGTATTTT.